This is a list of T cell receptor beta chains from one sample in a study of cytomegalovirus exposure and HLA in healthy donors. Using immunoSEQ multiplex PCR, the repertoire was profiled, and TCRdb retains in-frame clones only, with some absent. The table shows about 160,000 clones, with around 83% occurring only once. Specimen: PBMCs. All receptors come from a male donor in good health and CMV-seropositive. Each CDR3 is given with its conserved first and last residue. Fields, in order: J gene, V gene, CDR3 protein.

TRBJ1-5,TRBV28,CASSFGFQGAHQPQHF
TRBJ2-1,TRBV27,CASSLDTLSYNEQFF
TRBJ2-7,TRBV15,CATSRGQRGAIYYEQYF
TRBJ2-7,TRBV4-2,CASSHNDRAVIYEQYF
TRBJ1-2,TRBV7-6,CASSRDSNYGYTF
TRBJ2-7,TRBV6-6,CASNRDTSSYEQYF
TRBJ1-1,TRBV9,CASSVGGRAPEAFF
TRBJ1-1,TRBV19,CASRDPWVGADTEAFF
TRBJ1-1,TRBV6-5,CASIPPGAWTEAFF
TRBJ2-7,TRBV2,CASSGESYEQYF
TRBJ2-7,TRBV11-2,CASREQEFEQYF
TRBJ1-5,TRBV6-6,CASSAGTGGYQPQHF
TRBJ2-2,TRBV2,CASRYPRTGNTGELFF
TRBJ1-1,TRBV7-9,CASSFDRYTEAFF
TRBJ2-7,TRBV9,CASSPHSGSREQYF
TRBJ2-5,TRBV27,CASSLTEQETQYF
TRBJ2-1,TRBV27,CASSFLAGGYNEQFF
TRBJ2-1,TRBV28,CASSLRGQGAKSQFF
TRBJ1-2,TRBV6-1,CASSERPINYGYTF
TRBJ2-2,TRBV7-8,CASSTPDRGFTGELFF
TRBJ2-5,TRBV7-2,CASSDARETQYF
TRBJ1-1,TRBV9,CASSVGSGFSFDHEAFF
TRBJ2-5,TRBV9,CASSYPGLAGETQYF
TRBJ1-2,TRBV30,CAWSPDRARDYGYTF
TRBJ1-3,TRBV4-1,CASSQVGQGPGNTIYF
TRBJ1-6,TRBV4-3,CASSQGRENSPLHF
TRBJ2-1,TRBV9,CASSPPGEQFF
TRBJ2-7,TRBV18,CASSLNVASGEQYF
TRBJ1-4,TRBV7-2,CASSVGTGRGNEKLFF
TRBJ2-1,TRBV4-1,CASSTGTSPFNEQFF
TRBJ2-1,TRBV6-1,CASSELWLAFDEQFF
TRBJ1-3,TRBV29-1,CSVEGTGSNTIYF
TRBJ1-2,TRBV7-2,CASSLGTGASYGYTF
TRBJ2-7,TRBV10-2,CASSDRSRVHPRHPGQYF
TRBJ1-1,TRBV28,CASRPGTVNTEAFF
TRBJ2-1,TRBV28,CASRLSGIQNNEQFF
TRBJ1-5,TRBV28,CASSPTEYSNQPQHF
TRBJ2-7,TRBV28,CASSLSLSGRAHEQYF
TRBJ2-5,TRBV15,CATSSLGQGVEETQYF
TRBJ1-3,TRBV10-1,CASSESGQGRCTIYF
TRBJ1-5,TRBV19,CASSKFGGGVGNQPQHF
TRBJ2-5,TRBV11-2,CASSLGTSGGVGETQYF
TRBJ1-5,TRBV4-3,CASSQDPRYRGTTQHF
TRBJ1-1,TRBV29-1,CSVEARQGMKAFF
TRBJ1-2,TRBV30,CAWSTGGLGNYGYTF
TRBJ1-2,TRBV19,CASIRGDSETNYGYTF
TRBJ2-1,TRBV7-9,CASSQTSGWNNEQFF
TRBJ2-7,TRBV9,CASSPQGTEQYF
TRBJ2-3,TRBV4-1,CASSQDGAGGPTDTQYF
TRBJ1-4,TRBV30,CAWGTDREKLFF
-,TRBV4-3,CASSQEGISSYEQYF
TRBJ1-2,TRBV27,CASSFDREPYGYTF
TRBJ2-7,TRBV5-4,CASSSPRTGLYEQYF
TRBJ2-3,TRBV5-1,CASSQQGLADTQYF
TRBJ1-2,TRBV5-1,CASSLDGTRNYGYTF
TRBJ1-2,TRBV7-2,CASSLGQLYGYTF
TRBJ2-1,TRBV18,CASVTGEGNEQFF
TRBJ2-7,TRBV9,CASSQDGTYEQYF
TRBJ2-3,TRBV7-9,CASSDRDTVITDTQYF
TRBJ2-5,TRBV5-1,CASSLDWGGEAQYF